This TCR beta chain was recorded in a study of blood T cell repertoires in COVID-19 (dated by TCRdb to the early 2020s). Study-wide context: Collaborator samples came from the United States, Italy and Spain and covered acute and convalescent phases of COVID-19. The prospective study material was composed of cDNA or gDNA derived from T cells, B-cell-depleted T cells, or PBMCs. Deeply sampled blood TCRbeta repertoires from subjects exposed to, actively infected with, or recovered from COVID-19 were included in the dataset. The repertoires were released in a freely available public database meant as a resource for research on the immune response to SARS-CoV-2. The samples were drawn from two sources: the first 160 participants of the ongoing ImmuneRACE study, and 950 to 1,500 subjects contributed by 6 global collaborators. Sample metadata almost always included a de-identified subject ID, COVID-19 status, age in years and sex. Where available, HLA class I and class II types were obtained from metadata supplied by the sample provider rather than from assay-based typing. Results the study describes overall, beyond this receptor: How much clinical and demographic metadata was included differed by source and by participant, and the metadata was provided uncurated.

The collaborating institutions used their own protocols to collect whole blood in K2EDTA tubes. For TCRbeta analysis, collaborator samples were shipped as frozen whole blood, as isolated PBMCs, or as DNA extracted from either sample type. Trimmed from V: 7 bases; trimmed from J: 4 bases; junction bases lacking a gene match: 2. From its cysteine to its phenylalanine, the CDR3 spans 13 amino acids. Just the 39-base CDR3 DNA is kept, in frame starting at base 1. For CDR1 and CDR2, the germline V gene lists KGHDR and SFDVKD. A word on this clone: Its antigen specificity is not known. Per-base quality was not reported, and no clone a single base away is much larger than it.

TCRbeta CDR3 regions were amplified from genomic DNA by means of the immunoSEQ Assay, a bias-controlled multiplex PCR. Turning to the authors' computational methods: The number of nucleated cells in each sample was estimated from the amplification of reference gene primers within the assay. To quantify the absolute abundance of each unique TCRbeta CDR3 rearrangement, sequence reads were collapsed and filtered. For each sample, productive Simpson clonality was calculated by taking the square root of Simpson's diversity index across productive rearrangements. TCRdb limited this immuneACCESS table to in-frame rearrangements with V and J called. A share of clones is missing; checked studies link under half to unresolved V genes, and the rest is unexplained. D and trimming were read from the DNA, whereas the V and J calls and clone size are those reported in that table. The sample data list under 200,000 clones, and around nine tenths of these were observed just once. The ten top clones hold over 3.5% of the sample.

The sequence came from a man in his late teens or twenties with active or convalescent COVID-19. The rearrangement joined TRBV24-1 to TRBJ1-1, and 10 junctional nucleotides match TRBD1. Sequencing input: peripheral blood. CDR3 region: CATRGQGRTEAFF. The sequenced DNA is TGTGCCACCAGGGGACAGGGGCGCACTGAAGCTTTCTTT.